Listed below are T cell receptor beta chains from one sample, sequenced in a study of blood T cell repertoires in COVID-19. Method: immunoSEQ multiplex PCR; TCRdb's copy keeps in-frame clones and lacks some. The table includes roughly 250,000 clones, around 90% detected once. Sequenced input: PBMCs or T cells enriched from blood (not recorded which). These TCRs come from a woman aged 30 to 39 with acute COVID-19. CDR3s leave out the opening cysteine and the closing phenylalanine or tryptophan.

TRBV6-2/TRBV6-3 ASSRLATGELF
TRBV2 ASIGGKIGTEAF
TRBV9 ASSAQQNPNEKLF
TRBV10-3 AISGIGTGSYEQY
TRBV6-1 ASSAYHGQKIYNEQF
TRBV7-9 ASSFLGQGSAGELF
TRBV28 ASRVAGETQY
TRBV3-1/TRBV3-2 ASSPNPDRLIEQF
TRBV11-3 ASSLGSGGTTDTQY
TRBV27 ASSLGLAHNEQF
TRBV30 AWSDRISGNTIY
TRBV7-3 ASSSAGGPGDTQY
TRBV7-9 ASSLYRGNTEAF
TRBV25-1 ASSEYESQGAYEQY
TRBV19 ASSTTGDAGELF
TRBV4-1 ASSQGQGAYEQY
TRBV6-5 ASSALPGNYGYT
TRBV30 AFRESGNSPLH
TRBV5-1 ASRNPGQDYGYT
TRBV28 ASRTMDRGYYSNQPQH
TRBV7-3 ASSSQGAPVSPLH
TRBV18 ASSPFVGAEQGETQY
TRBV7-2 ASSLDSVAGYSNEQY
TRBV3-1/TRBV3-2 ASSQDGEGLQETQY